One T cell receptor beta chain is described in this entry. The antigen it recognizes is unknown. No much larger clonotype is one base removed from it; base qualities were not supplied. The data originate from a study of human T cells and chemical hapten exposure (dated by TCRdb to about 2021). Context from the whole study: Libraries were pooled for sequencing, and variation in per-sample TCR yields was attributed mainly to small differences in library volumes within the pool. The study tracked peripheral blood TCR repertoire changes in vivo during primary and secondary sensitization to the hapten diphenylcyclopropenone (DPC) in alopecia patients. Both TCR alpha and TCR beta chains were sequenced from each blood RNA sample.

The CDR3 holds 16 amino acids from the cysteine to the phenylalanine. CDR3 DNA is the only sequence kept; it has 48 bases, read in frame from the first base. After removal of 5 bases from V and 2 bases from J, the junction retains 8 bases not matched to a gene. The germline V gene sets CDR1 to MNHEY and CDR2 to SVGEGT. What the study reported, not specific to this receptor: DPC sensitization did not change how many TCRs were above 1 in 1000 frequency, and no evidence was found of alterations in global repertoire structure. After repeated subsampling, changes were observed in the strength of the expansion versus patch-test correlation and in the threshold at which the correlation became significant.

Receptor libraries were prepared by RACE. The run used a NextSeq 500. During library preparation, unique molecular identifiers were attached to individual cDNA molecules so that TCRs could be counted in a quantitative, reproducible way. From the authors' description of their analysis: Samples had a median of roughly 98,000 TCRs, with a range from 23,224 to 690,600. The Decombinator software suite was used to annotate the V, J and CDR3 of the TCR reads. Every sample was subsampled to the same number of TCRs (28,000) for the PS versus PT1 abundance plots. TCRs were defined as expanded if absent before sensitization and observed at least eight times at the 2-week time point. TCRdb reworked the public reads: Q25 trimming with fastp, MiXCR clone assembly, productive beta chains retained. When rows share a CDR3 protein, they turn into one entry using the most common DNA and genes. These V and J calls are TCRdb output, not the study's own analysis. The sample includes 60,000 to 90,000 distinct CDR3 sequences, with 8.5% to 9.5% observed a single time. The ten most abundant clones make up about 1.7% of the sample.

The meaning of the sample's time point label: healthy volunteer bleed at 6 weeks. Unfractionated whole blood was collected in Tempus Blood RNA tubes, and total RNA was extracted from that blood. Four to six healthy volunteers were used as TCR sequencing controls and were bled at day 0, 2 weeks and 6 weeks. The chain couples TRBV6-2 or TRBV6-3 to TRBJ2-3, with 9 bases in between that match TRBD2. Sequenced input: whole blood. The receptor was derived from a female donor in good health. Some clones in this sample may be carry-over from other donors' samples. DNA sequence: TGTGCCAGCAGTCCTACGACTAGCGGACTCACAGATACGCAGTATTTT. It specifies CASSPTTSGLTDTQYF.